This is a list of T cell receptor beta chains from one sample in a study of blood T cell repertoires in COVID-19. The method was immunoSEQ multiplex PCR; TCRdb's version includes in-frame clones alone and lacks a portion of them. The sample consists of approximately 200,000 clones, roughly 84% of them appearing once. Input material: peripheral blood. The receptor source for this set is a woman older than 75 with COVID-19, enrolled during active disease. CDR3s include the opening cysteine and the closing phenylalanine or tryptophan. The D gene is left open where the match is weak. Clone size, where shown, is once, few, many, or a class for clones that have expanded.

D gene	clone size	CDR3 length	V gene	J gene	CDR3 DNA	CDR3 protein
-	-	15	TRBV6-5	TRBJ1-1	TGTGCCAGCACCTCCAAACTGGGGGGGAACACTGAAGCTTTCTTT	CASTSKLGGNTEAFF
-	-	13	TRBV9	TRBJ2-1	TGTGCCAGCAGCCCCCGGGGGTACAATGAGCAGTTCTTC	CASSPRGYNEQFF
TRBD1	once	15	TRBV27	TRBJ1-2	TGTGCCAGCAGTCCTAGACAGGGATATAGCTATGGCTACACCTTC	CASSPRQGYSYGYTF
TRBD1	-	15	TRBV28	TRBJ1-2	TGTGCCAGCTCCAGCCCCGACAGGGACAACTATGGCTACACCTTC	CASSSPDRDNYGYTF
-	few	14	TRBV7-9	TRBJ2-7	TGTGCCAGCAGCTTAACAGGTACCTCCTACGAGCAGTACTTC	CASSLTGTSYEQYF
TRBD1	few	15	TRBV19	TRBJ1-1	TGTGCCAGTAACCCGGGACAGAAACTTAACACTGAAGCTTTCTTT	CASNPGQKLNTEAFF
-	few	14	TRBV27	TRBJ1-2	TGTGCCAGCAGTTTATCGACAGGACTGGGTGGCTACACCTTC	CASSLSTGLGGYTF
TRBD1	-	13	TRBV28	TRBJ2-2	TGTGCCAGCAGTTTAGCAGGGGGCGGGGAGCTGTTTTTT	CASSLAGGGELFF
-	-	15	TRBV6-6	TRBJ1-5	TGTGCCAGCACCCAAGGATTCAGGGACAATCAGCCCCAGCATTTT	CASTQGFRDNQPQHF
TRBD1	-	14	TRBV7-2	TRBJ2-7	TGTGCCAGCAGCACGCGACAGGGTCCCTACGAGCAGTACTTC	CASSTRQGPYEQYF
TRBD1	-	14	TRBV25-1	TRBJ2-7	TGTGCCAGCAGTGAGTTCCAGGGGGCCTACGAGCAGTACTTC	CASSEFQGAYEQYF
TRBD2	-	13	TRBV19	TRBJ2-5	TGTGCCAGTAGTTGGGGGGAGGGAGAGACCCAGTACTTC	CASSWGEGETQYF
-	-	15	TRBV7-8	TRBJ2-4	TGTGCCAGCAGCCAGACAGTTTTAGCCAAAAACATTCAGTACTTC	CASSQTVLAKNIQYF
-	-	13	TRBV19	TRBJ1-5	TGTGCCTCCGCATCAGGGAATAACCAGCCCCAGCATTTT	CASASGNNQPQHF
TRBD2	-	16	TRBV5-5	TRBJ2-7	TGTGCCAGCAGCTCTCGACTAGCGGGAGGAGTCGACGAGCAGTACTTC	CASSSRLAGGVDEQYF
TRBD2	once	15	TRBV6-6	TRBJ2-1	TGTGCCAGCAGTTACCCGGGAGGGAAGGGCAATGAGCAGTTCTTC	CASSYPGGKGNEQFF
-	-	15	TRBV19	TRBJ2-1	TGTGCCAGTATGTCTTGGGGAGAAGGGGGCAATGAGCAGTTCTTC	CASMSWGEGGNEQFF
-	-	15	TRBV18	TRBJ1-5	TGTGCCAGCTCACCGTCGGGTTTGAGCAATCAGCCCCAGCATTTT	CASSPSGLSNQPQHF
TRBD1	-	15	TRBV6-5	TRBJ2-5	TGTGCCAGCAGCTCCAGCCCGACAGGGGGAGAGACCCAGTACTTC	CASSSSPTGGETQYF
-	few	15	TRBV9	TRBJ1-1	TGTGCCAGCAGCGGACATGTGGGGGCTGTGACTGAAGCTTTCTTT	CASSGHVGAVTEAFF
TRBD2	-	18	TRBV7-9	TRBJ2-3	TGTGCCAGCAGCCAGGGCAGCGGGGGCCGCCCTAGCACAGATACGCAGTATTTT	CASSQGSGGRPSTDTQYF
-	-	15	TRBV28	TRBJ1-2	TGTGCCAGCAGTTTAAAGGGAGGGCGGACCTATGGCTACACCTTC	CASSLKGGRTYGYTF
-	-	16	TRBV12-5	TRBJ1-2	TGTGCTAGTGGTTTGATCTATGCGGGGAACAACTATGGCTACACCTTC	CASGLIYAGNNYGYTF
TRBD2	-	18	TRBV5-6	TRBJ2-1	TGTGCCAGCAGCCTACGGTCTAGCGGGGGGCCTTACTACAATGAGCAGTTCTTC	CASSLRSSGGPYYNEQFF
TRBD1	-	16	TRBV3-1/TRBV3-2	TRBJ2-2	TGTGCCAGCAGCCAAGAGGTGGACAGGGAAACCGGGGAGCTGTTTTTT	CASSQEVDRETGELFF
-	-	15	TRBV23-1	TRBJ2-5	TGCGCCAGCAGTCAAAACGCGGGGATCCAAGAGACCCAGTACTTC	CASSQNAGIQETQYF
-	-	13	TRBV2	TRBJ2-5	TGTGCCAGCAGTGCCGCGGAACAAGAGACCCAGTACTTC	CASSAAEQETQYF
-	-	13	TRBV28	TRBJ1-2	TGTGCCAGCAGTTCCCCTAAGTACTATGGCTACACCTTC	CASSSPKYYGYTF
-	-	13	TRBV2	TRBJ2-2	TGTGCCAGCAGTGTCAGTTACACCGGGGAGCTGTTTTTT	CASSVSYTGELFF
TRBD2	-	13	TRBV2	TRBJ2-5	TGTGCCAGCAGTGTGGGTAGCGGGGAGACCCAGTACTTC	CASSVGSGETQYF
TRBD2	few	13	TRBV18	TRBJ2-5	TGTGCCAGCTCACCACCGGGGGGGGAGACCCAGTACTTC	CASSPPGGETQYF
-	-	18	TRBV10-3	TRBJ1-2	TGTGCCATCAGTGAGTCCTATATTTTTAGTTCCGCGAACTATGGCTACACCTTC	CAISESYIFSSANYGYTF
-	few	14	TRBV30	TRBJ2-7	TGTGCCCACACTGCCTTGGGAGGAACCTACGAGCAGTACTTC	CAHTALGGTYEQYF
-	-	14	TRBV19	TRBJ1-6	-	CASTSDRANSPLHF
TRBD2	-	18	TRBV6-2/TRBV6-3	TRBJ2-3	TGTGCCAGCAGTTTGGGACTAGCGGGGGCCTATAGCACAGATACGCAGTATTTT	CASSLGLAGAYSTDTQYF
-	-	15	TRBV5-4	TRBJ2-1	TGTGCCAGCAGCCCCGGCTCGAAAAGGGGCAATGAGCAGTTCTTC	CASSPGSKRGNEQFF
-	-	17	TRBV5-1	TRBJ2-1	TGCGCCAGCAGCTTGGAGCCAGGGGTGGGCTCCTACAATGAGCAGTTCTTC	CASSLEPGVGSYNEQFF
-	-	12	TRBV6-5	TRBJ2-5	TGTGCCAGCACCAAACGTAACGAGGCCCAGTACTTC	CASTKRNEAQYF
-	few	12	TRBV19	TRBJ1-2	TGTGCCAGTAGTATAGGAGATTGGGGCTACACCTTC	CASSIGDWGYTF
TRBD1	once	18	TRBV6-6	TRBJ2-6	TGTGCCAGCAGTCCCCAGGACAGGGGGCGCACTGGGGCCAACGTCCTGACTTTC	CASSPQDRGRTGANVLTF
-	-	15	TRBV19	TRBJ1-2	TGTGCCAGTAGGAGCCAGGGAGGCGTAGACTATGGCTACACCTTC	CASRSQGGVDYGYTF
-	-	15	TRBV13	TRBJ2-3	TGTGCCAGCAGCTTCCCAGGGGCTAGCACAGATACGCAGTATTTT	CASSFPGASTDTQYF
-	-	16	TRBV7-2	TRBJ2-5	TGTGCCAGCAGCTCCCCTAGTGGCATATTCACGGAGACCCAGTACTTC	CASSSPSGIFTETQYF
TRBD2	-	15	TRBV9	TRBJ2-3	TGTGCCAGCAGCGTAGCTGCGGGGGAAACAGATACGCAGTATTTT	CASSVAAGETDTQYF
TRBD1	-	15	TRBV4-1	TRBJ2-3	TGCGCCAGCAGTCGGACAGGGGATAGCACAGATACGCAGTATTTT	CASSRTGDSTDTQYF